Shown below are 8 T cell receptor beta chains from a single sample sequenced in a study of shared clonotypes between healthy human individuals. Clones were read by immunoSEQ multiplex PCR, and TCRdb kept only the in-frame ones, dropping some. This sample has roughly 2.6 million clones, with about 92% found just once. Source material: naive CD4+ T cells sorted from blood. As for subset: CD45RA+ positively selected. The receptors shown here come from a young man in good health.

The V and J genes are TRBV7-2 and TRBJ1-2; D is undetermined. This CDR3 contains 15 residues. Germline V gene data show CDR1 as SGHTA and CDR2 as FQGNSA. Trimming left V 5 bases short and J 1 base short, with 14 bases between. The CDR3 sequence: CASSPGGGINYGYTF. The CDR3 DNA is TGTGCCAGCAGCCCGGGTGGAGGGATTAACTATGGCTACACCTTC.

The chain is built from TRBV27 and TRBJ2-7; 7 positions agree with TRBD2. This CDR3 has 15 amino acids. V shed 0 bases, J shed 0 bases, and the junction held 2 bases outside the gene matches. Germline values: CDR1 MNHEY, CDR2 SMNVEV (reference sequence). CDR3 in DNA: TGTGCCAGCAGTTTATCTAGCGGGCCCTCCTACGAGCAGTACTTC. Residues: CASSLSSGPSYEQYF.

This chain joins TRBV4-1 and TRBJ2-7, with TRBD1 matching 7 bases. The CDR3 is 16 residues long. Trimming cost V 0 bases and J 2 bases; bases outside gene matches: 7. Germline CDR1 is MGHRA and CDR2 is YSYEKL. The CDR3 coding sequence is TGCGCCAGCAGCCAAGATCAGACAGGGAACGCCTACGAGCAGTACTTC. It yields the protein CASSQDQTGNAYEQYF.

Here the CDR3 reads CASSPRQGDNSPLHF. Here the CDR3 DNA reads TGCGCCAGCAGCCCGAGACAGGGAGATAATTCACCCCTCCACTTT. The V call is TRBV5-1, the J call TRBJ1-6, with TRBD1 identical over 7 bases. CDR3 length: 15 amino acids. Germline V gene data show CDR1 as SGHRS and CDR2 as YFSETQ. With 4 bases clipped from V and 5 bases from J, the junction kept 6 bases outside the gene matches.

V and J are TRBV11-2 and TRBJ2-3; 7 positions match TRBD1. This CDR3 contains 16 residues. CDR1 and CDR2 from the germline V gene are SGHAT and FQNNGV. Trimming cost V 5 bases and J 3 bases; bases outside gene matches: 11. The CDR3 DNA reads TGTGCCAGCAGCAGACTGGGACAGTTGGAAACAGATACGCAGTATTTT. Its protein is CASSRLGQLETDTQYF.

This chain uses TRBV5-6 with TRBJ2-7; 8 bases are a match to TRBD1. With V trimmed by 2 bases and J by 10 bases, 8 bases remained unmatched. Germline V gives CDR1 SGHDT, CDR2 YYEEEE. The CDR3 is 13 amino acids. This CDR3 is CASSFQGAWIQYF. CDR3 in DNA: TGTGCCAGCAGCTTCCAGGGGGCCTGGATACAGTACTTC.

This clone was recorded only once. The chain has TRBV28 and TRBJ2-7; D not certain. The CDR3 length is 15 residues. V was shortened by 1 base and J by 3 bases, with 13 bases between the two germline ends. Germline V gene lookup returns CDR1 MDHEN and CDR2 SYDVKM. The CDR3 nucleotides are TGTGCCAGCAGTTTATTGGGGTCGGTCGGCTACGAGCAGTACTTC. Protein: CASSLLGSVGYEQYF.

The rearrangement joins TRBV6-6 to TRBJ1-2; D uncertain. CDR1 is MNHNY and CDR2 is SVGAGI in the germline V gene (reference sequence). This CDR3 region has 12 residues. V shed 8 bases and J shed 4 bases, with 11 bases lying between them. The CDR3 protein is CASGGWGYGYTF. CDR3 DNA: TGTGCCAGCGGAGGATGGGGCTATGGCTACACCTTC.